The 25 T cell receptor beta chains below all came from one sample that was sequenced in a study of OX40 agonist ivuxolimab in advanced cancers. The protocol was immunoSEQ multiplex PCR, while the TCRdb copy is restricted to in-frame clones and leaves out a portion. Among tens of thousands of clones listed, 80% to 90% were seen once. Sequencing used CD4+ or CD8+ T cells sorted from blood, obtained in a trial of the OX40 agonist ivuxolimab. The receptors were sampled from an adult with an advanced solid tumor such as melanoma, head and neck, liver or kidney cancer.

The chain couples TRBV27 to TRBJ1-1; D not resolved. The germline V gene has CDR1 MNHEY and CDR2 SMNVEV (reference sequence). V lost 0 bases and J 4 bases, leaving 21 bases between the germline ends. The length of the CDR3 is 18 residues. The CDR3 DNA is TGTGCCAGCAGTTTATCGATTAGGTTCCGGGGTAACGGCACTGAAGCTTTCTTT. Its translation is CASSLSIRFRGNGTEAFF.

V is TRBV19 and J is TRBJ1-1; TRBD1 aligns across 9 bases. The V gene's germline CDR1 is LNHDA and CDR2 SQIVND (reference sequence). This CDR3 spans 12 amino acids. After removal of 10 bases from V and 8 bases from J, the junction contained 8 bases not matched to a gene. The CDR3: CATGQGWKEAFF. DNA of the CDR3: TGTGCCACCGGACAGGGGTGGAAGGAAGCTTTCTTT.

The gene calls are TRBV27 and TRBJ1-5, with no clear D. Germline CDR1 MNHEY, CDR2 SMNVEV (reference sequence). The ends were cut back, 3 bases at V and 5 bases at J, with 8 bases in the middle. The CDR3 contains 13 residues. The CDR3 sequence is CASSLGSHQPQHF. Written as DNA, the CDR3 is TGTGCCAGCAGTTTGGGGAGCCATCAGCCCCAGCATTTT.

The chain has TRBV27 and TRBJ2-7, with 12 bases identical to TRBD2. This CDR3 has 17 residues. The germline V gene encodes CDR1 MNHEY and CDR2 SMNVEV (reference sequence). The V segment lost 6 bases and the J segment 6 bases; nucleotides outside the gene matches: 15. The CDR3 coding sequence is TGTGCCAGCAGGCGGACGGTCTCTAGCGGGAGGGAAGCCGAGCAGTACTTC. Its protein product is CASRRTVSSGREAEQYF.

Here the CDR3 DNA reads TGTGCCAGCACCTCCTTTGGCGGGACAGGGGACACTGAAGCTTTCTTT. This gives the protein CASTSFGGTGDTEAFF. V usage is TRBV11-2 and J usage is TRBJ1-1; 10 nucleotides agree with TRBD1. CDR1 is SGHAT and CDR2 is FQNNGV in the germline V gene. The J segment lost 3 bases and the V segment lost 7 bases, leaving 11 bases of the junction unmatched. The CDR3 contains 16 residues.

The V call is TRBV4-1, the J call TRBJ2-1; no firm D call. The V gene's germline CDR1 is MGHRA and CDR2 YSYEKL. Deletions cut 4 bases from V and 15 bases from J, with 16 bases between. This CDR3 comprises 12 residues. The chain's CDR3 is CASSPEPGHPFF. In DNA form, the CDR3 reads TGCGCCAGCAGCCCGGAGCCTGGGCATCCGTTCTTC.

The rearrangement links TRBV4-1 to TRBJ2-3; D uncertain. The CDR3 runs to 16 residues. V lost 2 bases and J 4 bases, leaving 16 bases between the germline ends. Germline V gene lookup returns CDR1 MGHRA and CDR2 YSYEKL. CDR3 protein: CASSQQGQSASDTQYF. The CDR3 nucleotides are TGCGCCAGCAGCCAACAAGGCCAGTCGGCATCAGATACGCAGTATTTT.

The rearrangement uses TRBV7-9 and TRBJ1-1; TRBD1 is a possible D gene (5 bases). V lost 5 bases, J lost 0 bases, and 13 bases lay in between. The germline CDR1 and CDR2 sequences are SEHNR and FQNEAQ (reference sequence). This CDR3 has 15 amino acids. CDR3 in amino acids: CASSPWGVLNTEAFF. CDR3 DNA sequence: TGTGCCAGCAGCCCCTGGGGCGTATTGAACACTGAAGCTTTCTTT.

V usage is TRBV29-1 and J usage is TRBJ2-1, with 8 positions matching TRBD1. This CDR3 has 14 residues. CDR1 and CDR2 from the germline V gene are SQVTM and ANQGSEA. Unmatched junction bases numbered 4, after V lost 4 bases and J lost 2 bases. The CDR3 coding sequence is TGCAGCGTTGCCGGGACAGGAGCCTACAATGAGCAGTTCTTC. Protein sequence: CSVAGTGAYNEQFF.

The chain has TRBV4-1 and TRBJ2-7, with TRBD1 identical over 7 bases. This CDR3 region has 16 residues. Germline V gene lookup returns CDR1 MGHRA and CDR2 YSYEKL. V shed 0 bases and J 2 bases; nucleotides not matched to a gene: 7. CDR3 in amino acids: CASSQEVTGRTYEQYF. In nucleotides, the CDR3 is TGCGCCAGCAGCCAAGAGGTGACAGGGAGAACCTACGAGCAGTACTTC.

The CDR3 loop is CASSEVTSSNQPQHF. The CDR3 bases are TGTGCCAGCAGTGAAGTTACAAGCAGCAATCAGCCCCAGCATTTT. This sequence joins TRBV2 and TRBJ1-5, with no clear D. The CDR3 loop spans 15 amino acids. V dropped 1 base and J dropped 1 base, with 8 bases sitting between them. Per germline, CDR1 SNHLY and CDR2 FYNNEI.

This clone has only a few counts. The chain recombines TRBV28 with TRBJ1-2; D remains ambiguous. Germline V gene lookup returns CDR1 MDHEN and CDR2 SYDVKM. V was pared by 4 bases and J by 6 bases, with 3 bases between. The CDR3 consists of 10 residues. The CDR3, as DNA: TGTGCCAGCAGTTCCGATGGCTACACCTTC. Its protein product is CASSSDGYTF.

DNA of the CDR3: TGTGCCAGCACCCGCGAACTAGACAACGAGCAGTACTTC. The encoded protein is CASTRELDNEQYF. This chain joins TRBV5-4 and TRBJ2-7; D is possibly TRBD2 (5 bases). The germline V gene has CDR1 SGHNT and CDR2 YYREEE (reference sequence). Trimming took off 6 bases at V and 5 bases at J, with 15 bases between the two ends. There are 13 residues in the CDR3.

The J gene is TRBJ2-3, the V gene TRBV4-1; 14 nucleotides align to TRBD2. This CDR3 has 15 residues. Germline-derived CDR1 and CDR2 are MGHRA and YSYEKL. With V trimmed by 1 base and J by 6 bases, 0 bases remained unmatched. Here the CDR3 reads CASSQGTSGGDTQYF. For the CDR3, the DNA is TGCGCCAGCAGCCAAGGGACTAGCGGGGGGGATACGCAGTATTTT.

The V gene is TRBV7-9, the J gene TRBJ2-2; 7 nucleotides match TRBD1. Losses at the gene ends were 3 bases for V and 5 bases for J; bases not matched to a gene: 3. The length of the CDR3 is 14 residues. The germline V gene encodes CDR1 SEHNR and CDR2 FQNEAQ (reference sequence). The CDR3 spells CASSFAQGTGELFF. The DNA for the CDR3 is TGTGCCAGCAGCTTTGCACAGGGGACCGGGGAGCTGTTTTTT.

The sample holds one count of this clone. The CDR3 DNA is TGTGCCAGCAGTTACCTATTAAGCACTGAAGCTTTCTTT. Protein product: CASSYLLSTEAFF. The chain recombines TRBV6-6 with TRBJ1-1; no definite D call. CDR3 length: 13 amino acids. Germline CDR1 is MNHNY and CDR2 is SVGAGI (reference sequence). V was shortened by 2 bases and J by 4 bases, with 8 bases between the two germline ends.

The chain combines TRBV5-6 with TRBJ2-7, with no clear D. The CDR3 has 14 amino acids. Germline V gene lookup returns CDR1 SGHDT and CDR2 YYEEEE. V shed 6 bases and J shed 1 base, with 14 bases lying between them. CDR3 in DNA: TGTGCCAGCAACTCTCTCGCGGAATCCTACGAGCAGTACTTC. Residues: CASNSLAESYEQYF.

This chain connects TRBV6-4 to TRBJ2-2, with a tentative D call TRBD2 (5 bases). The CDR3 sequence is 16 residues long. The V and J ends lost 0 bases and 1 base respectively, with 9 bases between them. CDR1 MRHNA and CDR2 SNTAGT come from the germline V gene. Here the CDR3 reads CASSDSASRNTGELFF. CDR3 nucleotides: TGTGCCAGCAGTGACTCGGCTAGCAGGAACACCGGGGAGCTGTTTTTT.

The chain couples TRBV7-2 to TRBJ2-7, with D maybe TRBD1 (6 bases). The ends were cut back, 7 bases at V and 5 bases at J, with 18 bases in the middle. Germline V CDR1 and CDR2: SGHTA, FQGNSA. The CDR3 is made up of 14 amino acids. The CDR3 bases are TGTGCCAGCACCTTTGCGACCACAGGGAACGAGCAGTACTTC. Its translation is CASTFATTGNEQYF. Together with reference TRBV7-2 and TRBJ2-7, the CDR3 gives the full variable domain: GAGVSQSPSNKVTEKGKDVELRCDPISGHTALYWYRQSLGQGLEFLIYFQGNSAPDKSGLPSDRFSAERTGGSVSTLTIQRTQQEDSAVYLCASTFATTGNEQYFGPGTRLTVT.

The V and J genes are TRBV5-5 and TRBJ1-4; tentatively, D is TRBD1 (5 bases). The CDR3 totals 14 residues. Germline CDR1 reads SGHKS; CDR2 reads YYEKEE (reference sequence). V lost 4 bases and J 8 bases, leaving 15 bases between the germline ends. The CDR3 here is CASSPTGLREKLFF. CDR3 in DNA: TGTGCCAGCAGCCCAACAGGTTTGAGGGAAAAACTGTTTTTT. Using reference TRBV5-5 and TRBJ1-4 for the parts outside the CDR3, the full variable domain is DAGVTQSPTHLIKTRGQQVTLRCSPISGHKSVSWYQQVLGQGPQFIFQYYEKEERGRGNFPDRFSARQFPNYSSELNVNALLLGDSALYLCASSPTGLREKLFFGSGTQLSVL.

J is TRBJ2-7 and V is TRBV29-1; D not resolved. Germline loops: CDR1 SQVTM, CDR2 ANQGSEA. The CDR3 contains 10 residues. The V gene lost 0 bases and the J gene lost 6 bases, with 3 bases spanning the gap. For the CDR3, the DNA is TGCAGCGTTGAAGATCCCGAGCAGTACTTC. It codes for CSVEDPEQYF.

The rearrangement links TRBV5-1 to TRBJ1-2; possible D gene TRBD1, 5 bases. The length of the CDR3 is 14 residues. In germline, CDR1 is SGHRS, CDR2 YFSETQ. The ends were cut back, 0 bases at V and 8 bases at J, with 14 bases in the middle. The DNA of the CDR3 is TGCGCCAGCAGCTTGGGGCCGCTGGGGACGGGCTACACCTTC. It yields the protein CASSLGPLGTGYTF.

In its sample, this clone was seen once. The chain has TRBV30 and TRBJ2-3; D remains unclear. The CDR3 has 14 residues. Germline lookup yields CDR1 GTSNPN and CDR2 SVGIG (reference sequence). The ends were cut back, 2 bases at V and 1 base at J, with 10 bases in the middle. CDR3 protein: CAWSPTLGTDTQYF. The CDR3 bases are TGTGCCTGGAGTCCGACGCTAGGCACAGATACGCAGTATTTT.

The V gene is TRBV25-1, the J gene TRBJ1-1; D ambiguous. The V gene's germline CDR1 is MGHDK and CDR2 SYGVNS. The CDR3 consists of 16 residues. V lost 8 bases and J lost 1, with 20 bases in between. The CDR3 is CASGTIRAQGNTEAFF. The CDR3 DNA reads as TGTGCCAGCGGAACCATCCGGGCACAAGGGAACACTGAAGCTTTCTTT.

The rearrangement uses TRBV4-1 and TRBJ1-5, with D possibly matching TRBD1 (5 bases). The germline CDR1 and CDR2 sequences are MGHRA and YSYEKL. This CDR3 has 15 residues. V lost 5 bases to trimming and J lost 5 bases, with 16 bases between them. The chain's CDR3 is CASSFGIGGDQPQHF. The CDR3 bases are TGCGCCAGCAGCTTCGGTATCGGAGGGGATCAGCCCCAGCATTTT.